There are many counts of the clone carrying this T cell receptor (beta chain). The germline V and J ends were trimmed by 11 bases and 1 base, with 15 bases remaining between them. In germline, CDR1 is SNHLY, CDR2 FYNNEI. The CDR3 is 14 residues long. Regarding time point: newly diagnosed GD, antithyroid drugs for less than 3 months. PBMC-extracted RNA yielded the TCR library. TCR beta libraries were built with iRepertoire HTBI primers and Arm-PCR of CDR3 regions. TCRdb re-analysed the multiplex PCR reads in MiXCR, keeping a single row per CDR3 protein. The table shows roughly 500,000 distinct CDR3 sequences, with 12% occurring only once. This sample is drawn from a study of regulatory T cells in long-lasting Graves disease. The sample was also reused in another study, on T cells in Graves' hyperthyroidism and ophthalmopathy.

The chain carries TRBV2 and TRBJ2-1; D might be TRBD2 (5 bases). The clonotype originates from a woman younger than 45 with Graves disease. This material consisted of peripheral blood mononuclear cells (PBMCs), taken at new diagnosis, from a patient treated with antithyroid drugs. Here the CDR3 DNA reads TGTGCCCTCCAAGTGGGAGTATCCTACAATGAGCAGTTCTTC. It yields the protein CALQVGVSYNEQFF.